Shown below are 3 T cell receptor beta chains from a single sample sequenced in a study of blood T cell repertoires in COVID-19. Method: immunoSEQ multiplex PCR; TCRdb's copy keeps in-frame clones and lacks some. Of just over 90,000 clones listed, about 86% are singletons. What was sequenced was peripheral blood. The receptors were sampled from a woman aged 80 or over with acute or convalescent COVID-19.

The chain links TRBV16 to TRBJ2-7, with TRBD1 as a possible D gene (5 bases). This CDR3 spans 14 amino acids. Germline CDR1 and CDR2: KGHSY and FQNENV. The germline V and J ends were trimmed by 3 bases and 3 bases, with 12 bases remaining between them. CDR3 loop: CASSHQDNHYEQYF. CDR3 sequence (DNA): TGTGCCAGCAGCCATCAGGACAACCACTACGAGCAGTACTTC. Full variable domain (outside the CDR3, taken from reference TRBV16 and TRBJ2-7): GEEVAQTPKHLVRGEGQKAKLYCAPIKGHSYVFWYQQVLKNEFKFLISFQNENVFDETGMPKERFSAKCLPNSPCSLEIQATKLEDSAVYFCASSHQDNHYEQYFGPGTRLTVT.

The chain links TRBV5-1 to TRBJ2-7; 11 bases fit TRBD1. The CDR3 runs to 15 residues. The V segment lost 2 bases and the J segment 7 bases; nucleotides outside the gene matches: 8. Germline V gene data show CDR1 as SGHRS and CDR2 as YFSETQ. CDR3 residues: CASSFLGQGVGEQYF. In DNA form, the CDR3 reads TGCGCCAGCAGCTTTCTGGGACAGGGGGTTGGAGAGCAGTACTTC.

V usage is TRBV7-2 and J usage is TRBJ1-2; 8 bases align to TRBD1. This CDR3 region has 13 residues. The trim removed 4 bases at V and 4 bases at J, leaving 2 bases unmatched. CDR1 is SGHTA, CDR2 FQGNSA, per germline. The CDR3 sequence is CASSSDRGYGYTF. The CDR3 nucleotides read TGTGCCAGCAGCTCCGACAGGGGCTATGGCTACACCTTC.